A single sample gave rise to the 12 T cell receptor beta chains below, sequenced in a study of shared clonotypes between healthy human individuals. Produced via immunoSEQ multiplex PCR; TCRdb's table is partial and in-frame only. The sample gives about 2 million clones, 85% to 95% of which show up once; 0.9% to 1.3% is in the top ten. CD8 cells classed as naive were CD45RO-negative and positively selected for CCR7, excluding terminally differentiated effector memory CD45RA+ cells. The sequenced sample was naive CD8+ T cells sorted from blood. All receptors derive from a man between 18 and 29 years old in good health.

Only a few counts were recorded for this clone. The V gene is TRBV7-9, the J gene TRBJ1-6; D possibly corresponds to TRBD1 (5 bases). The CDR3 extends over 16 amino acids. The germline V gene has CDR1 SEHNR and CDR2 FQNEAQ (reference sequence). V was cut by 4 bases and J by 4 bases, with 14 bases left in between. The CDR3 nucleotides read TGTGCCAGCAGCTCCGAGGGGTTGGTTTATAATTCACCCCTCCACTTT. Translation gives CASSSEGLVYNSPLHF.

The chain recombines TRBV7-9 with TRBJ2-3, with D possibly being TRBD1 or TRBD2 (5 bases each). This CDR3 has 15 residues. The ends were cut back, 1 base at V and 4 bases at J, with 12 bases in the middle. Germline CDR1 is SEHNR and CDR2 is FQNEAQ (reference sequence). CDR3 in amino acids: CASSLDPGRADTQYF. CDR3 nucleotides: TGTGCCAGCAGCTTAGATCCGGGGCGCGCAGATACGCAGTATTTT.

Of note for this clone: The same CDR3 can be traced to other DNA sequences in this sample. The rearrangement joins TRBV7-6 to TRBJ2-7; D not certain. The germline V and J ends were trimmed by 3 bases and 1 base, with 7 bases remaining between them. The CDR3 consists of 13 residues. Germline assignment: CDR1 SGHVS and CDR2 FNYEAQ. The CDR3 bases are TGTGCCAGCAGCTTGTCCAGTTCCTACGAGCAGTACTTC. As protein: CASSLSSSYEQYF.

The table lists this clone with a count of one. The CDR3 DNA sequence: TGTGCCAGCACGGAGGGAACCCCCTACGAGCAGTACTTC. As protein: CASTEGTPYEQYF. The chain is built from TRBV2 and TRBJ2-7, with D tentatively TRBD2 (6 bases). V lost 7 bases, J lost 2 bases, and 12 bases lay in between. This CDR3 has 13 residues. The germline CDR1 and CDR2 sequences are SNHLY and FYNNEI.

The DNA of the CDR3 is TGCGCCAGCAACATGGGACTAGCGGGAGATGAGCAGTTCTTC. Amino acids: CASNMGLAGDEQFF. This chain uses TRBV5-1 with TRBJ2-1, with TRBD2 matching 14 bases. With V trimmed by 6 bases and J by 8 bases, 4 bases remained unmatched. The germline V gene has CDR1 SGHRS and CDR2 YFSETQ. CDR3 length equals 14 residues.

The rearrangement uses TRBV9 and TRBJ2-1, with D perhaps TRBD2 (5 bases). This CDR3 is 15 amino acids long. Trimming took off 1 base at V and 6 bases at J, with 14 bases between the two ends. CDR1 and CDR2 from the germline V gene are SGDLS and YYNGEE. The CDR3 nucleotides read TGTGCCAGCAGCGTATTCGGGGATCTTGGCAATGAGCAGTTCTTC. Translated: CASSVFGDLGNEQFF. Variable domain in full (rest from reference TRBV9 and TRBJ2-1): DSGVTQTPKHLITATGQRVTLRCSPRSGDLSVYWYQQSLDQGLQFLIQYYNGEERAKGNILERFSAQQFPDLHSELNLSSLELGDSALYFCASSVFGDLGNEQFFGPGTRLTVL.

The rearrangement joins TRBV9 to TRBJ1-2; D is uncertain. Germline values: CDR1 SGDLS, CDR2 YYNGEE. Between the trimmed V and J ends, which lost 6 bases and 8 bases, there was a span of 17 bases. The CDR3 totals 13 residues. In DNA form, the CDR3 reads TGTGCCAGCACCCTGCCCGGGGTGGGGGGCTACACCTTC. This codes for CASTLPGVGGYTF. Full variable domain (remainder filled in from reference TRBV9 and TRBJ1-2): DSGVTQTPKHLITATGQRVTLRCSPRSGDLSVYWYQQSLDQGLQFLIQYYNGEERAKGNILERFSAQQFPDLHSELNLSSLELGDSALYFCASTLPGVGGYTFGSGTRLTVV.

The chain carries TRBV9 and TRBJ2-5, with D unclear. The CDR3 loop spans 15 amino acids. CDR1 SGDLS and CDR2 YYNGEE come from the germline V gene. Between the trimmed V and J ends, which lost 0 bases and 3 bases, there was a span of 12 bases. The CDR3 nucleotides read TGTGCCAGCAGCGTAGCCCCAGCCCCCGAAGAGACCCAGTACTTC. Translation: CASSVAPAPEETQYF.

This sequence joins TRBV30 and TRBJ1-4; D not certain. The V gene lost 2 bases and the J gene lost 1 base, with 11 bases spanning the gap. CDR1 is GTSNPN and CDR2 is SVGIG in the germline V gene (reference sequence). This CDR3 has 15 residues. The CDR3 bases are TGTGCCTGGAGTAGATCTGAGGGAACTAATGAAAAACTGTTTTTT. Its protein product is CAWSRSEGTNEKLFF.

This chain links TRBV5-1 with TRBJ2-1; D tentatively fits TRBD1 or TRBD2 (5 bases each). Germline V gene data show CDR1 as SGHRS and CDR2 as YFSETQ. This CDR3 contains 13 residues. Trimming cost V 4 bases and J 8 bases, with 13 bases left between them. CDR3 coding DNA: TGCGCCAGCAGCCCGGAGAGGGGAGATGAGCAGTTCTTC. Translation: CASSPERGDEQFF.

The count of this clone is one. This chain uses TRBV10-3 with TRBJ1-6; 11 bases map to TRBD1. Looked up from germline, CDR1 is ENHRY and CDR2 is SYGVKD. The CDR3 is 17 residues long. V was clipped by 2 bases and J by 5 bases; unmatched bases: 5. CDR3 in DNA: TGTGCCATCAGTGAGAACAAGGGACAGGGGGATAATTCACCCCTCCACTTT. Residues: CAISENKGQGDNSPLHF.

The CDR3 DNA reads TGTGCCAGCAGCTCACAGAGGAACACTGAAGCTTTCTTT. This codes for CASSSQRNTEAFF. This sequence joins TRBV5-5 and TRBJ1-1, with D unclear. The germline V and J ends were trimmed by 3 bases and 1 base, with 7 bases remaining between them. The CDR3 length is 13 residues. Germline-derived CDR1 and CDR2 are SGHKS and YYEKEE (reference sequence).